The text below deals with one T cell receptor (beta chain). CDR3 size: 14 residues. The V gene's germline CDR1 is SQVTM and CDR2 ANQGSEA. V shed 2 bases and J shed 5 bases, with 15 bases lying between them. The authors reverse transcribed all of the isolated RNA, so sequencing captured expressed TCRB transcripts. Read counts averaged around 3.6 million for samples of naive, central memory and regulatory T cells. TCRdb's copy holds only in-frame clones and misses some; the assay was immunoSEQ multiplex PCR. The table records about 360,000 clones, around 12% of them present only once. These data originate in a study of beta chain features in type 1 diabetes.

The sequence derives from a man in his late teens or twenties in good health. The chain is built from TRBV29-1 and TRBJ2-5, with D possibly TRBD1 on 6 matching bases. Sequenced: naive CD4+ T cells from blood. The CDR3 DNA reads as TGCAGCGTTGAAAGTGGCCTGAGGGGGGAGACCCAGTACTTC. As protein: CSVESGLRGETQYF.